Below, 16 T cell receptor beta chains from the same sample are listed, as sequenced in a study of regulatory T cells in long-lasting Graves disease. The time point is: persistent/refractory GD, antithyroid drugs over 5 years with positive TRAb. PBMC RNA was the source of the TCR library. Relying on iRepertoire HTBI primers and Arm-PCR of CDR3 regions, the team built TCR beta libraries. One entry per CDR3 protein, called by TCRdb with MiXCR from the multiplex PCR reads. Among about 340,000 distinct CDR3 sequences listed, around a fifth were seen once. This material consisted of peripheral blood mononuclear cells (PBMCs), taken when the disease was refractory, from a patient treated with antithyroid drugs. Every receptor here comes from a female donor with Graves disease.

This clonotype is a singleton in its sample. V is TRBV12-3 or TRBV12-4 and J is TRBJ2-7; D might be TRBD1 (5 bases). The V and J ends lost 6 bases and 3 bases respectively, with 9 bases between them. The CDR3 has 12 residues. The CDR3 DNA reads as TGTGCCAGCAGGCGAAGGGGCTACGAGCAGTACTTC. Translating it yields CASRRRGYEQYF.

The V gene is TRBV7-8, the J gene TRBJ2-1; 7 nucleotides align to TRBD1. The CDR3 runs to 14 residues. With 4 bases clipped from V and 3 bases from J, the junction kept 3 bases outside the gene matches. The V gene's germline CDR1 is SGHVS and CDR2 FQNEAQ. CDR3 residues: CASSSRQGYNEQFF. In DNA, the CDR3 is TGTGCCAGCAGCTCGCGACAGGGCTACAATGAGCAGTTCTTC.

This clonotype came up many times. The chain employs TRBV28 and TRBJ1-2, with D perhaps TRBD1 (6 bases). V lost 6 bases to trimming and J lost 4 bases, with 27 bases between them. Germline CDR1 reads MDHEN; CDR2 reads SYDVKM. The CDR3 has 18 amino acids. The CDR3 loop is CASSRNRDRRMTVYGYTF. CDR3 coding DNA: TGTGCCAGCAGCCGAAACAGGGACCGGAGGATGACGGTCTATGGCTACACCTTC.

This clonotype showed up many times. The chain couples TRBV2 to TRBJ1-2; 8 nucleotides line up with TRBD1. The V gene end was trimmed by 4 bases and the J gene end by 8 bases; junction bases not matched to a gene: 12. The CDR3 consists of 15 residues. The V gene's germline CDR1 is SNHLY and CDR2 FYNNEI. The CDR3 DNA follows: TGTGCCAGCAGTGCTACATCAGGGGGCGCGGGAGGCTACACCTTC. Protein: CASSATSGGAGGYTF.

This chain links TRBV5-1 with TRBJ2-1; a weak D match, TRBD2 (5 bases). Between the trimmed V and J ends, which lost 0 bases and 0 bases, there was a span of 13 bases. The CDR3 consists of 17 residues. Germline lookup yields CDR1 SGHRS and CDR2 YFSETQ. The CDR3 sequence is CASSLDRGLSSYNEQFF. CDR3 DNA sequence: TGCGCCAGCAGCTTGGACCGCGGGCTGAGCTCCTACAATGAGCAGTTCTTC.

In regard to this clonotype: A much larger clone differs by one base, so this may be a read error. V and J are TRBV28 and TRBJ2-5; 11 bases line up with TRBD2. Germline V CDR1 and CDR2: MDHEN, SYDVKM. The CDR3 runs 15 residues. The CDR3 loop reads CTSSPLAGGSETQYF. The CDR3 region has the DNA TGTACCAGCAGTCCTCTAGCGGGAGGTTCAGAGACCCAGTACTTC.

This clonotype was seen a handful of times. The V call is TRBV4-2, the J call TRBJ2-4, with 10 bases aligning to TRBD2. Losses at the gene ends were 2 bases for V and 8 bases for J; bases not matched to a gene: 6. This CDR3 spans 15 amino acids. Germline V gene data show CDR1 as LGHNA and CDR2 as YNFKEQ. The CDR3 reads CASSQKAGGVDIQYF. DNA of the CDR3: TGTGCCAGCAGCCAAAAAGCGGGGGGGGTAGACATTCAGTACTTC.

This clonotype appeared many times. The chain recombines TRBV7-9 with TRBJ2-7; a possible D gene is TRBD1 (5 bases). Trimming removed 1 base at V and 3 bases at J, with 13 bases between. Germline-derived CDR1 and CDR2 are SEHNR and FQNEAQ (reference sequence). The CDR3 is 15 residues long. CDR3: CASSLGSLGRYEQYF. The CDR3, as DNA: TGTGCCAGCAGCTTAGGTTCGCTGGGGCGCTACGAGCAGTACTTC.

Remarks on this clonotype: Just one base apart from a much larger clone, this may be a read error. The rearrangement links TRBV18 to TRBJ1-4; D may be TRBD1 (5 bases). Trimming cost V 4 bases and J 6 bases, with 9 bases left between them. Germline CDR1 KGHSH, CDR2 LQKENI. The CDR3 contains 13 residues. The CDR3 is CASSLDTDEKLFF. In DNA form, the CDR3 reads TGTGCCAGCTCACTGGACACGGATGAAAAACTGTTTTTT.

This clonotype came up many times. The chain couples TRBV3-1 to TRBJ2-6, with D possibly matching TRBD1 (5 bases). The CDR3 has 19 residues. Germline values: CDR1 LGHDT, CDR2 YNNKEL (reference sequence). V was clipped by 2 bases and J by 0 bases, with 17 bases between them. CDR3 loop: CASSQLVFDRPSGANVLTF. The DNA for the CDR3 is TGTGCCAGCAGCCAATTAGTTTTTGACAGACCCTCTGGGGCCAACGTCCTGACTTTC.

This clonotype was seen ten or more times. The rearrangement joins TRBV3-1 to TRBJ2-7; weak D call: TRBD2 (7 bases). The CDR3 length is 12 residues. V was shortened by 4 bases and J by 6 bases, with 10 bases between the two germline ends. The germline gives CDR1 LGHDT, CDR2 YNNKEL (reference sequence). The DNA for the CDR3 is TGTGCCAGCAGCCCTAGGGGGGGCGAGCAGTACTTC. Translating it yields CASSPRGGEQYF.

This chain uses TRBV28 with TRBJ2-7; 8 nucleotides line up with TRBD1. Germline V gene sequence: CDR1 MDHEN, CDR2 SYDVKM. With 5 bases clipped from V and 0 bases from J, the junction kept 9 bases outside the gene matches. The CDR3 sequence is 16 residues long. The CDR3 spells CASSLPGTGFSYEQYF. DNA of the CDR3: TGTGCCAGCAGTCTACCCGGGACAGGCTTCTCCTACGAGCAGTACTTC.

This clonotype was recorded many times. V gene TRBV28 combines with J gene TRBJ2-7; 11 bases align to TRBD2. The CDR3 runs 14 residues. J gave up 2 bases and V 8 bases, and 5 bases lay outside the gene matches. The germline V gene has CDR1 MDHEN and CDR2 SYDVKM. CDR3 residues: CASGGTSGPYEQYF. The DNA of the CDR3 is TGTGCCAGCGGTGGGACTAGCGGACCCTACGAGCAGTACTTC.

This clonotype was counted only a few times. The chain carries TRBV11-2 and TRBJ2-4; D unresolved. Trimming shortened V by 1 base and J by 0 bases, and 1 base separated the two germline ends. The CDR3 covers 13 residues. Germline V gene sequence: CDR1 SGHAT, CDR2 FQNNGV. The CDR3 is CASSLAAKNIQYF. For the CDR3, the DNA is TGTGCCAGCAGCTTAGCAGCCAAAAACATTCAGTACTTC.

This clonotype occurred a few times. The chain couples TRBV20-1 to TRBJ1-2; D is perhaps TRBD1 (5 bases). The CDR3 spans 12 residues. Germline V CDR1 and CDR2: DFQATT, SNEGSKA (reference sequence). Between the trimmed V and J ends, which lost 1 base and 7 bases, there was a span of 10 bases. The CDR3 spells CSARGQGRGYTF. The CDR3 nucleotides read TGCAGTGCTAGAGGTCAGGGACGTGGCTACACCTTC.

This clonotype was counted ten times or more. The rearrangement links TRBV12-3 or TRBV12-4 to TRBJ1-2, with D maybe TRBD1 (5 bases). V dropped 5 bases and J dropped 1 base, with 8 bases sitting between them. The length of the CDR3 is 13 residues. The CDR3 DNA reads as TGTGCCAGCAGTGAGGGACTTAACTATGGCTACACCTTC. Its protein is CASSEGLNYGYTF.